These 3 T cell receptor beta chains were sequenced from one sample in a study of control samples from healthy donors and cancer patients. The table came from immunoSEQ multiplex PCR; TCRdb's copy has only in-frame clones and leaves some out. The table records 75,000 to 100,000 clones, roughly 92% of them present only once. The specimen sequenced was blood. The receptors here all came from a human donor in good health. The donor label of this sample is uncertain.

The rearrangement links TRBV19 to TRBJ1-5, with D maybe TRBD1 (6 bases). CDR1 is LNHDA and CDR2 is SQIVND in the germline V gene (reference sequence). The CDR3 totals 16 residues. Trimming took off 4 bases at V and 3 bases at J, with 16 bases between the two ends. CDR3 protein: CASSNGQLNFNQPQHF. The CDR3 coding sequence is TGTGCCAGTAGTAACGGACAGCTTAACTTCAATCAGCCCCAGCATTTT.

The rearrangement uses TRBV5-1 and TRBJ1-2; 10 nucleotides match TRBD1. CDR3 size: 15 residues. The germline gives CDR1 SGHRS, CDR2 YFSETQ. J lost 8 bases, V lost 3 bases, and 10 bases had no gene match. The CDR3 DNA reads as TGCGCCAGCAGCTCGGGGACAGGGGACCGTTACGGCTACACCTTC. Translating it yields CASSSGTGDRYGYTF.

The rearrangement uses TRBV5-4 and TRBJ2-7, with a possible D match to TRBD2 (6 bases). Germline CDR1 SGHNT, CDR2 YYREEE (reference sequence). This CDR3 comprises 16 residues. V was pared by 4 bases and J by 8 bases, with 25 bases between. The CDR3 bases are TGTGCCAGCAGCCTCGAGGGACTCCCCGGGGGTGAGCAGCAGTACTTC. This codes for CASSLEGLPGGEQQYF.